The text below deals with one T cell receptor beta chain. No antigen is known for it. Its ends do not fully match the called genes, so a read error is possible. This entry belongs to a study of CD8 T cells in ankylosing spondylitis. CDR1 SGDLS and CDR2 YYNGEE come from the germline V gene. This CDR3 is 15 amino acids long. The TCR beta libraries were generated through quantitative 5'-RACE incorporating molecular barcodes. MiXCR was run by TCRdb on the 5' RACE reads, yielding one entry per CDR3 protein. The top ten hold roughly 1.9% of the sample, which has 25,000 to 30,000 distinct CDR3 sequences, 5% to 5.5% seen once. Findings and limits, study-wide: Ankylosing spondylitis blood appeared to carry a characteristic TCR beta motif of eight or nine highly homologous variants. Past research had described some motif variants in reactive arthritis synovial fluid and blood.

This TCR was recovered from a female donor with ankylosing spondylitis or in good health (not recorded which). Sequenced sample: blood, either unsorted or a sorted T cell fraction (not recorded which). This chain uses TRBV9 with TRBJ2-1; a possible D gene is TRBD2 (5 bases). CDR3 coding DNA: TGTGCCAGCAACTCCAGACATGACGACTACAATGAGCAGCTCTTC. Translation: CASNSRHDDYNEQLF.